These 25 T cell receptor beta chains were sequenced from one sample in a study of blood T cell repertoires in COVID-19. Sequencing was performed with immunoSEQ multiplex PCR; in TCRdb, only in-frame clones are kept and a portion is missing. Among about 280,000 clones, around 86% were seen once, and the ten largest hold 3%. The sequencing input was peripheral blood. These receptor sequences come from a woman aged 25 to 39 with active or convalescent COVID-19.

This clone was detected once. At the DNA level, this CDR3 is encoded by other sequences in the same sample as well. The CDR3 DNA follows: TGTGCCAGCAGCTTACGGACAGGGACCACAGATACGCAGTATTTT. Protein: CASSLRTGTTDTQYF. This sequence joins TRBV7-9 and TRBJ2-3, with TRBD1 identical over 8 bases. Germline loops: CDR1 SEHNR, CDR2 FQNEAQ (reference sequence). This CDR3 has 15 amino acids. After removal of 2 bases from V and 2 bases from J, the junction contained 3 bases not matched to a gene.

The chain couples TRBV19 to TRBJ1-2, with a weak D call TRBD1 (5 bases). The V and J ends lost 3 bases and 6 bases respectively, with 17 bases between them. In germline, CDR1 is LNHDA, CDR2 SQIVND (reference sequence). This CDR3 region has 15 residues. The CDR3: CASSIRGGAPHGYTF. DNA of the CDR3: TGTGCCAGTAGTATTCGCGGTGGGGCACCGCATGGCTACACCTTC.

The J gene is TRBJ1-2, the V gene TRBV30, with 8 positions matching TRBD1. The V and J ends lost 2 bases and 8 bases, in that order; junction bases with no gene match: 7. The CDR3 is 13 residues long. Per germline, CDR1 GTSNPN and CDR2 SVGIG (reference sequence). The CDR3 loop is CAWSSQGAGGYTF. CDR3 sequence (DNA): TGTGCCTGGAGTTCCCAGGGGGCCGGAGGCTACACCTTC.

The chain links TRBV2 to TRBJ2-5; D may be TRBD2 (5 bases). V was trimmed by 4 bases and J by 4 bases, leaving 7 bases between them. This CDR3 region has 12 residues. Germline CDR1 SNHLY, CDR2 FYNNEI. The CDR3 loop is CASSGRGETQYF. Here the CDR3 DNA reads TGTGCCAGCAGTGGACGGGGAGAGACCCAGTACTTC.

The chain employs TRBV6-5 and TRBJ1-2, with 8 bases aligning to TRBD1. The length of the CDR3 is 13 residues. The J segment lost 7 bases and the V segment lost 6 bases, leaving 7 bases of the junction unmatched. In germline, CDR1 is MNHEY, CDR2 SVGAGI. The CDR3 coding sequence is TGTGCCAGCAGAGCCCCAGGGGGCCGTGGCTACACCTTC. Translation gives CASRAPGGRGYTF.

The chain carries TRBV11-2 and TRBJ1-5; D is unresolved. The CDR3 loop spans 17 amino acids. Trimming removed 5 bases at V and 0 bases at J, with 17 bases between. The germline V gene encodes CDR1 SGHAT and CDR2 FQNNGV. As DNA, the CDR3 is TGTGCCAGCAGCCCTATCCTGCCTCCGTTTAGCAATCAGCCCCAGCATTTT. This sequence encodes CASSPILPPFSNQPQHF.

This sequence joins TRBV27 and TRBJ2-7; 9 bases line up with TRBD2. J gave up 5 bases and V 7 bases, and 9 bases lay outside the gene matches. This CDR3 has 14 amino acids. Germline V CDR1 and CDR2: MNHEY, SMNVEV (reference sequence). The CDR3 is CASNPSGGYDEQYF. CDR3 DNA sequence: TGTGCCAGCAACCCAAGCGGGGGGTACGACGAGCAGTACTTC.

This CDR3 reads CASSLSRNPTLTDTQYF. DNA for the CDR3: TGTGCCAGCAGTCTCTCGAGGAACCCTACCCTCACAGATACGCAGTATTTT. V gene TRBV7-9 combines with J gene TRBJ2-3; D gene ambiguous. Trimming took off 6 bases at V and 2 bases at J, with 21 bases between the two ends. The CDR3 has 17 residues. The germline gives CDR1 SEHNR, CDR2 FQNEAQ (reference sequence).

The gene calls are TRBV30 and TRBJ1-3, with 7 bases aligning to TRBD1. Germline-derived CDR1 and CDR2 are GTSNPN and SVGIG (reference sequence). The CDR3 is made up of 16 amino acids. Trimming took 3 bases from V and 0 from J; bases not matched to a gene: 8. The CDR3 region has the DNA TGTGCCTGGAGGAACAGGGGAAGCGGCTCTGGAAACACCATATATTTT. Its translation: CAWRNRGSGSGNTIYF. The full variable domain, completed using reference TRBV30 and TRBJ1-3, is SQTIHQWPATLVQPVGSPLSLECTVEGTSNPNLYWYRQAAGRGLQLLFYSVGIGQISSEVPQNLSASRPQDRQFILSSKKLLLSDSGFYLCAWRNRGSGSGNTIYFGEGSWLTVV.

The sample holds a few counts of this clone. The chain has TRBV9 and TRBJ2-2, with D hard to call. CDR3 length: 13 amino acids. Trimming removed 2 bases from V and 6 bases from J, with 8 bases in between. Germline loops: CDR1 SGDLS, CDR2 YYNGEE. CDR3 sequence (DNA): TGTGCCAGCAGCGTTTCTGAGTCCGGGGAGCTGTTTTTT. Translated, it gives CASSVSESGELFF.

V gene TRBV6-8 combines with J gene TRBJ1-5; 9 nucleotides agree with TRBD1. Germline V gene sequence: CDR1 MNHGY, CDR2 SAAAGT. Losses at the gene ends were 6 bases for V and 4 bases for J; bases not matched to a gene: 7. The CDR3 length is 15 residues. CDR3 region: CASSSTGGRNQPQHF. Here the CDR3 DNA reads TGTGCCAGCAGCTCAACAGGGGGCCGGAATCAGCCCCAGCATTTT.

V usage is TRBV19 and J usage is TRBJ2-4, with D possibly being TRBD2 (7 bases). V shed 4 bases and J shed 3 bases, with 16 bases lying between them. The CDR3 has 16 amino acids. The germline CDR1 and CDR2 sequences are LNHDA and SQIVND (reference sequence). The CDR3 here is CASSNHGGRVKNIQYF. CDR3 nucleotides: TGTGCCAGTAGTAACCACGGGGGGCGAGTCAAAAACATTCAGTACTTC.

The V gene is TRBV19, the J gene TRBJ1-1; tentative D call: TRBD1 (5 bases). The CDR3 is 15 residues long. V lost 5 bases, J lost 5 bases, and 18 bases lay in between. From germline, CDR1 is LNHDA and CDR2 SQIVND (reference sequence). The CDR3, as DNA: TGTGCCAGTAGTCATTTCGGGGGAAGGAGAACTGAAGCTTTCTTT. Translating gives CASSHFGGRRTEAFF.

The chain employs TRBV5-1 and TRBJ2-5, with 11 bases fitting TRBD2. The V segment lost 3 bases and the J segment 5 bases; nucleotides outside the gene matches: 6. Germline loops: CDR1 SGHRS, CDR2 YFSETQ. The CDR3 has 15 amino acids. The CDR3 sequence: CASSSGTSGRETQYF. The CDR3, as DNA: TGCGCCAGCAGCTCGGGGACTAGCGGTAGGGAGACCCAGTACTTC.

This chain links TRBV4-1 with TRBJ1-3, with a tentative D call TRBD1 (6 bases). The CDR3 extends over 16 amino acids. Trimming left V 1 base short and J 4 bases short, with 14 bases between. Germline loops: CDR1 MGHRA, CDR2 YSYEKL. CDR3 nucleotide sequence: TGCGCCAGCAGCCAAGGGACAGCGGTCACAGGAAACACCATATATTTT. Its translation is CASSQGTAVTGNTIYF.

V and J are TRBV18 and TRBJ1-6; no definite D call. This CDR3 is 15 amino acids long. Germline assignment: CDR1 KGHSH and CDR2 LQKENI. With 1 base removed from V and 0 bases from J, the gap between germline ends came to 4 bases. CDR3 in amino acids: CASSPRSSYNSPLHF. CDR3 DNA: TGTGCCAGCTCACCACGGAGCTCCTATAATTCACCCCTCCACTTT.

The rearrangement links TRBV29-1 to TRBJ1-2, with 11 bases lining up with TRBD1. The trim removed 6 bases at V and 4 bases at J, leaving 7 bases unmatched. Looked up from germline, CDR1 is SQVTM and CDR2 is ANQGSEA. The CDR3 runs to 14 residues. This CDR3 is CSVAGTGGSYGYTF. Here the CDR3 DNA reads TGCAGCGTCGCCGGGACAGGGGGGAGCTATGGCTACACCTTC.

The CDR3 is CASSSGGAPKQFF. DNA of the CDR3: TGTGCCAGCAGTAGCGGGGGGGCGCCTAAGCAGTTCTTC. J is TRBJ2-1 and V is TRBV6-5; TRBD2 agrees at 10 bases. The CDR3 loop spans 13 amino acids. J was trimmed by 11 bases and V by 5 bases; bases with no gene match: 6. CDR1 and CDR2 from the germline V gene are MNHEY and SVGAGI.

The chain joins TRBV18 to TRBJ2-2; D might be TRBD2 (5 bases). CDR1 KGHSH and CDR2 LQKENI come from the germline V gene. V lost 3 bases to trimming and J lost 0 bases, with 11 bases between them. This CDR3 comprises 16 residues. DNA for the CDR3: TGTGCCAGCTCACCGAGGGCAGGCCCGAACACCGGGGAGCTGTTTTTT. This codes for CASSPRAGPNTGELFF.

The rearrangement uses TRBV7-2 and TRBJ1-2; 9 bases are shared with TRBD1. Germline assignment: CDR1 SGHTA and CDR2 FQGNSA. The CDR3 loop spans 16 amino acids. The ends lost 3 bases at V and 3 bases at J; junction bases unmatched: 8. The chain's CDR3 is CASSLGQGLRDYGYTF. In nucleotides, the CDR3 is TGTGCCAGCAGCTTGGGACAGGGACTTCGGGACTATGGCTACACCTTC.

The chain links TRBV7-2 to TRBJ2-1; D is uncertain. Per the germline V gene, CDR1 is SGHTA and CDR2 is FQGNSA. The CDR3 is made up of 13 amino acids. Between the trimmed V and J ends, which lost 1 base and 4 bases, there was a span of 5 bases. CDR3 coding DNA: TGTGCCAGCAGCTTAGACAGATACAATGAGCAGTTCTTC. Translated: CASSLDRYNEQFF. Based on the CDR3 plus reference TRBV7-2 and TRBJ2-1, the full variable domain is GAGVSQSPSNKVTEKGKDVELRCDPISGHTALYWYRQSLGQGLEFLIYFQGNSAPDKSGLPSDRFSAERTGGSVSTLTIQRTQQEDSAVYLCASSLDRYNEQFFGPGTRLTVL.

The J gene is TRBJ1-2, the V gene TRBV6-5; perhaps TRBD1 as D (5 bases). V lost 0 bases and J lost 8, with 13 bases in between. This CDR3 has 14 residues. Germline V lookup: CDR1 MNHEY, CDR2 SVGAGI. CDR3 nucleotide sequence: TGTGCCAGCAGTTACTCAAGTGGGACTGGGGGCTACACCTTC. Its translation: CASSYSSGTGGYTF.

This clone was seen a single time. The chain has TRBV19 and TRBJ2-1; 13 bases fit TRBD2. Per the germline V gene, CDR1 is LNHDA and CDR2 is SQIVND (reference sequence). This CDR3 is built from 17 residues. V gave up 7 bases and J gave up 4 bases; unmatched junction bases: 10. The CDR3 reads CASTHRTSGGGYNEQFF. CDR3 bases: TGTGCCAGTACCCACAGGACTAGCGGGGGAGGATACAATGAGCAGTTCTTC.

This clone showed up just a few times. The V and J genes are TRBV27 and TRBJ1-3; 7 bases fit TRBD1. With V trimmed by 6 bases and J by 4 bases, 6 bases remained unmatched. Looked up from germline, CDR1 is MNHEY and CDR2 is SMNVEV (reference sequence). This CDR3 has 14 amino acids. The CDR3 spells CASRPYRGGNTIYF. Here the CDR3 DNA reads TGTGCCAGCAGACCTTACAGGGGAGGAAACACCATATATTTT.

V usage is TRBV29-1 and J usage is TRBJ1-2; the D gene is possibly TRBD1 (6 bases). From germline, CDR1 is SQVTM and CDR2 ANQGSEA. V gave up 5 bases and J gave up 3 bases, with 10 bases separating them. The CDR3 contains 12 residues. CDR3 sequence (DNA): TGCAGCGTTCTTAACAGGGACTATGGCTACACCTTC. Residues: CSVLNRDYGYTF.